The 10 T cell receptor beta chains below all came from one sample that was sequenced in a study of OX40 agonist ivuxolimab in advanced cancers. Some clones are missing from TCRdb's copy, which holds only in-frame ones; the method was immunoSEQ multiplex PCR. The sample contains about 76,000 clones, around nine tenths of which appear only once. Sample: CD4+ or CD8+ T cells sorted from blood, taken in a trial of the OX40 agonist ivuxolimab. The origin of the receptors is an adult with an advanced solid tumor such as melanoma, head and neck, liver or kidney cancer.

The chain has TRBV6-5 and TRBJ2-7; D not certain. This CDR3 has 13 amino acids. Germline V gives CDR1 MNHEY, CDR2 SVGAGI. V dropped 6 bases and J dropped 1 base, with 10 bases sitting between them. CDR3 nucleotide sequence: TGTGCCAGCAGCCCCGGACCTTCCTACGAGCAGTACTTC. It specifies CASSPGPSYEQYF.

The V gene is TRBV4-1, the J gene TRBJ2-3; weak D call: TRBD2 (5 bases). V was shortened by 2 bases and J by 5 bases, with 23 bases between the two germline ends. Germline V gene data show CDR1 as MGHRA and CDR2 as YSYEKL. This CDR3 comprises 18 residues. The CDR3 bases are TGCGCCAGCAGCCAAAGGAAAGGTCGAGCGGATGGGCAAGATACGCAGTATTTT. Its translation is CASSQRKGRADGQDTQYF.

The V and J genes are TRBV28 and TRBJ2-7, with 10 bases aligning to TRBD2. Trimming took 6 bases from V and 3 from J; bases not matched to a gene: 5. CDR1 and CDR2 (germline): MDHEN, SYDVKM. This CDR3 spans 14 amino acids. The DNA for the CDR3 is TGTGCCAGCAGGAAGCGGGAGGGTATCTACGAGCAGTACTTC. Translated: CASRKREGIYEQYF. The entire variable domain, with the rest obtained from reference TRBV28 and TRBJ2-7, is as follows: DVKVTQSSRYLVKRTGEKVFLECVQDMDHENMFWYRQDPGLGLRLIYFSYDVKMKEKGDIPEGYSVSREKKERFSLILESASTNQTSMYLCASRKREGIYEQYFGPGTRLTVT.

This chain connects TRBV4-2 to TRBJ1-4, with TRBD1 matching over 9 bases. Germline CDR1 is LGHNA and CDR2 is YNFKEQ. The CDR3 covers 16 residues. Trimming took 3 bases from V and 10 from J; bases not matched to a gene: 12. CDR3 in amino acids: CASSQGTGTGLRKLFF. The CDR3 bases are TGTGCCAGCAGCCAGGGAACCGGGACAGGGTTGAGAAAACTGTTTTTT.

Here the CDR3 reads CASSPGTSGMDRNTGELFF. The CDR3 region has the DNA TGCGCCAGCAGCCCCGGGACTAGCGGGATGGACAGGAACACCGGGGAGCTGTTTTTT. V usage is TRBV4-1 and J usage is TRBJ2-2; 13 bases align to TRBD2. Germline loops: CDR1 MGHRA, CDR2 YSYEKL. V lost 4 bases to trimming and J lost 1 base; unmatched junction nucleotides: 9. This CDR3 has 19 residues.

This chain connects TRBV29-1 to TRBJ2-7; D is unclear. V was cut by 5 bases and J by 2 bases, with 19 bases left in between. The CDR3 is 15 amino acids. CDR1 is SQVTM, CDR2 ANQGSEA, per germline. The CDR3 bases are TGCAGCGTTACTATCTCGGGCGGATCTACCTACGAGCAGTACTTC. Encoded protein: CSVTISGGSTYEQYF.

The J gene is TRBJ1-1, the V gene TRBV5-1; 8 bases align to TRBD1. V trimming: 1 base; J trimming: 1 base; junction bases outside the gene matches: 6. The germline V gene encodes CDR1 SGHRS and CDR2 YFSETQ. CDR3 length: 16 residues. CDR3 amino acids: CASSLTGQGSNTEAFF. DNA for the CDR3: TGCGCCAGCAGCTTGACCGGACAGGGTTCGAACACTGAAGCTTTCTTT.

CDR3 loop: CASSPGLGLNEQFF. CDR3 bases: TGTGCCAGCAGCCCGGGACTAGGGCTCAATGAGCAGTTCTTC. The chain joins TRBV11-3 to TRBJ2-1; 8 bases are a match to TRBD2. Germline CDR1 SGHNT, CDR2 YENEEA. This CDR3 is built from 14 residues. The trim removed 5 bases at V and 6 bases at J, leaving 6 bases unmatched.

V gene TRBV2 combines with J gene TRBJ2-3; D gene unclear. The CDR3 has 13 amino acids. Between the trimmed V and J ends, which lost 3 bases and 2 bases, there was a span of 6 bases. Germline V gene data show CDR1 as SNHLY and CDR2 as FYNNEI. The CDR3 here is CASSDRFTDTQYF. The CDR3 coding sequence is TGTGCCAGCAGTGATCGCTTCACAGATACGCAGTATTTT.

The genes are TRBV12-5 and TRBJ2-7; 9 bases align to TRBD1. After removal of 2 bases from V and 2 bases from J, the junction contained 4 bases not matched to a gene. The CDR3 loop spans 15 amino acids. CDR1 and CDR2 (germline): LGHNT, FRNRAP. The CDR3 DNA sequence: TGTGCTAGTGGTTTGCCCGGGACAGGGCCCTACGAGCAGTACTTC. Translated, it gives CASGLPGTGPYEQYF.